The 26 T cell receptor beta chains below come from one sample, sequenced in a study of CD8 T cells in Susac syndrome. Reverse transcription used 0.5 to 1 ug RNA and random hexamers. In TCRdb, the immunoSEQ multiplex PCR reads were re-called with MiXCR into one record per CDR3 protein. The sample shows 150,000 to 200,000 distinct CDR3 sequences, around 94% of them seen only once. Sequencing was performed on CD4+ T cells from PBMCs. The receptors were sampled from a human donor in good health.

The V call is TRBV5-1, the J call TRBJ2-7; D ambiguous. CDR1 is SGHRS, CDR2 YFSETQ, per germline. V lost 4 bases and J 5 bases, leaving 10 bases between the germline ends. There are 12 residues in the CDR3. The CDR3 spells CASSLTSHEQYF. The DNA for the CDR3 is TGCGCCAGCAGCCTTACAAGCCACGAGCAGTACTTC.

This rearrangement joins TRBV12-3 or TRBV12-4 to TRBJ2-7; tentatively, D is TRBD1 (6 bases). The CDR3 totals 13 residues. Between the trimmed V and J ends, which lost 6 bases and 3 bases, there was a span of 12 bases. CDR3 loop: CASSQGWGYEQYF. CDR3 nucleotide sequence: TGTGCCAGCAGCCAGGGGTGGGGCTACGAGCAGTACTTC.

This clonotype was seen only once. The chain links TRBV7-2 to TRBJ2-1; 9 nucleotides line up with TRBD2. Germline lookup yields CDR1 SGHTA and CDR2 FQGNSA. After removal of 2 bases from V and 9 bases from J, the junction contained 5 bases not matched to a gene. The length of the CDR3 is 14 residues. The CDR3 bases are TGTGCCAGCAGCTTATTAGCGGGGGTGGGTGAGCAGTTCTTC. Translation: CASSLLAGVGEQFF.

This chain connects TRBV24-1 to TRBJ1-5, with 8 positions matching TRBD1. J was trimmed by 4 bases and V by 3 bases; bases with no gene match: 4. This CDR3 comprises 15 residues. Germline V CDR1 and CDR2: KGHDR, SFDVKD. The CDR3: CATSDAGGGNQPQHF. The CDR3 bases are TGTGCCACCAGTGATGCAGGGGGCGGGAATCAGCCCCAGCATTTT.

The gene calls are TRBV20-1 and TRBJ2-3; TRBD2 is a possible D gene (6 bases). The CDR3 contains 15 residues. With 3 bases removed from V and 2 bases from J, the gap between germline ends came to 15 bases. Per germline, CDR1 DFQATT and CDR2 SNEGSKA (reference sequence). CDR3 bases: TGCAGTGCTAGGGATCCGGGAGAAATCACAGATACGCAGTATTTT. It encodes CSARDPGEITDTQYF.

The V and J genes are TRBV7-6 and TRBJ2-5; the D gene could be TRBD1 or TRBD2 (7 bases each). With 3 bases removed from V and 5 bases from J, the gap between germline ends came to 16 bases. The CDR3 runs 15 residues. Germline lookup yields CDR1 SGHVS and CDR2 FNYEAQ. CDR3 sequence reads: CASSFLTSRGETQYF. Written as DNA, the CDR3 is TGTGCCAGCAGCTTTCTGACTAGCAGGGGGGAGACCCAGTACTTC.

The chain joins TRBV20-1 to TRBJ2-7; the D call may be TRBD1 or TRBD2 (5 bases each). The V and J ends lost 5 bases and 0 bases respectively, with 20 bases between them. Germline lookup yields CDR1 DFQATT and CDR2 SNEGSKA (reference sequence). The CDR3 is 16 amino acids. The CDR3 DNA reads TGCAGTGCTGGACCTTCGGGACGGATCCTCTCCTACGAGCAGTACTTC. Translation gives CSAGPSGRILSYEQYF.

The rearrangement links TRBV3-1 to TRBJ1-2; 7 bases are shared with TRBD1. Per germline, CDR1 LGHDT and CDR2 YNNKEL (reference sequence). V shed 0 bases and J 4 bases; nucleotides not matched to a gene: 5. The CDR3 length is 15 residues. The CDR3 DNA is TGTGCCAGCAGCCAAGATACAGGGGTGAGCTATGGCTACACCTTC. Translated, it gives CASSQDTGVSYGYTF.

The chain uses TRBV4-3 and TRBJ2-2; D unclear. This CDR3 contains 14 residues. V lost 8 bases and J 5 bases, leaving 15 bases between the germline ends. Germline CDR1 is LGHNA and CDR2 is YSLEER. This CDR3 is CASAPRLETGELFF. The CDR3 DNA follows: TGCGCCAGCGCCCCCCGACTTGAAACCGGGGAGCTGTTTTTT.

The rearrangement uses TRBV9 and TRBJ2-7; D is ambiguous. The CDR3 is 14 amino acids. In germline, CDR1 is SGDLS, CDR2 YYNGEE. Trimming stripped 0 bases from V and 0 bases from J, with 7 bases between. The CDR3 loop is CASSVDWNSYEQYF. Written as DNA, the CDR3 is TGTGCCAGCAGCGTAGATTGGAACTCCTACGAGCAGTACTTC.

The J gene is TRBJ2-3, the V gene TRBV2; 7 bases agree with TRBD1. This CDR3 has 15 amino acids. Trimming cost V 6 bases and J 2 bases; bases outside gene matches: 8. Germline V gene data show CDR1 as SNHLY and CDR2 as FYNNEI. CDR3 sequence reads: CASSWDSPDTDTQYF. The CDR3 DNA reads TGTGCCAGCAGCTGGGACAGCCCCGACACAGATACGCAGTATTTT. Variable domain in full (rest from reference TRBV2 and TRBJ2-3): EPEVTQTPSHQVTQMGQEVILRCVPISNHLYFYWYRQILGQKVEFLVSFYNNEISEKSEIFDDQFSVERPDGSNFTLKIRSTKLEDSAMYFCASSWDSPDTDTQYFGPGTRLTVL.

The V and J genes are TRBV4-3 and TRBJ2-1; 9 bases map to TRBD2. The junction had 9 bases not matched to a gene; V was cut back by 4 bases and J by 8 bases. Germline-derived CDR1 and CDR2 are LGHNA and YSLEER. This CDR3 region has 15 residues. The CDR3: CASSPTTAGGHEQFF. The CDR3, as DNA: TGCGCCAGCAGCCCCACCACGGCGGGGGGGCATGAGCAGTTCTTC.

This chain links TRBV15 with TRBJ1-1; D is unclear. Germline values: CDR1 LNHNV, CDR2 YYDKDF (reference sequence). The CDR3 contains 17 residues. The V and J ends lost 0 bases and 0 bases respectively, with 14 bases between them. The CDR3 reads CATSRDMAGPLNTEAFF. The CDR3 coding sequence is TGTGCCACCAGCAGAGATATGGCAGGACCCTTGAACACTGAAGCTTTCTTT.

The chain uses TRBV28 and TRBJ2-5, with a tentative D call TRBD1 (6 bases). The CDR3 runs to 17 residues. Germline CDR1 is MDHEN and CDR2 is SYDVKM. The V and J ends lost 3 bases and 4 bases respectively, with 21 bases between them. The CDR3, as DNA: TGTGCCAGCAGTTTCCCACCCGGGGTCAGAGGGGGAGAGACCCAGTACTTC. Its translation: CASSFPPGVRGGETQYF. Full variable domain (missing parts from reference TRBV28 and TRBJ2-5): DVKVTQSSRYLVKRTGEKVFLECVQDMDHENMFWYRQDPGLGLRLIYFSYDVKMKEKGDIPEGYSVSREKKERFSLILESASTNQTSMYLCASSFPPGVRGGETQYFGPGTRLLVL.

The chain couples TRBV30 to TRBJ2-7; D ambiguous. V lost 2 bases and J lost 3, with 14 bases in between. This CDR3 is 14 amino acids long. Germline CDR1 and CDR2: GTSNPN and SVGIG (reference sequence). DNA for the CDR3: TGTGCCTGGAGTACCAGAATGGTTGGCTACGAGCAGTACTTC. Translating it yields CAWSTRMVGYEQYF.

CDR3 nucleotides: TGTGCCAGCAGCGTAGCCGGTGCGGGGGGGAGGAAGAATGAGCAGTTCTTC. Protein product: CASSVAGAGGRKNEQFF. This sequence joins TRBV9 and TRBJ2-1, with 9 bases identical to TRBD2. Losses at the gene ends were 0 bases for V and 7 bases for J; bases not matched to a gene: 11. This CDR3 is built from 17 residues. The germline V gene has CDR1 SGDLS and CDR2 YYNGEE.

This clonotype was recorded only once. The chain combines TRBV20-1 with TRBJ2-7; possible D gene TRBD1, 6 bases. Germline-derived CDR1 and CDR2 are DFQATT and SNEGSKA (reference sequence). This CDR3 comprises 15 residues. The germline V and J ends were trimmed by 6 bases and 1 base, with 19 bases remaining between them. The CDR3 loop reads CSAGPRDILSYEQYF. The CDR3 bases are TGCAGTGCAGGGCCCAGGGACATCCTATCCTACGAGCAGTACTTC.

Only a few counts were recorded for this clonotype. V is TRBV30 and J is TRBJ1-5; TRBD1 might be the D (6 bases). This CDR3 is 13 amino acids long. Looked up from germline, CDR1 is GTSNPN and CDR2 is SVGIG (reference sequence). V was trimmed by 2 bases and J by 4 bases, leaving 9 bases between them. The CDR3 bases are TGTGCCTGGAGTATGGACAGTAATCAGCCCCAGCATTTT. It translates to CAWSMDSNQPQHF.

This chain links TRBV20-1 with TRBJ1-5, with a weak D call TRBD1 (5 bases). V dropped 2 bases and J dropped 9 bases, with 20 bases sitting between them. The CDR3 consists of 15 residues. Looked up from germline, CDR1 is DFQATT and CDR2 is SNEGSKA (reference sequence). Here the CDR3 reads CSARRPQGLEGPQHF. Here the CDR3 DNA reads TGCAGTGCTAGACGACCCCAGGGCCTGGAGGGGCCCCAGCATTTT.

The chain links TRBV28 to TRBJ2-7, with no clear D. Between the trimmed V and J ends, which lost 11 bases and 0 bases, there was a span of 20 bases. CDR3 length: 15 residues. CDR1 is MDHEN, CDR2 SYDVKM, per germline. Here the CDR3 reads CASQSEGLSSYEQYF. The CDR3 bases are TGTGCCTCCCAGTCTGAAGGATTGAGCTCCTACGAGCAGTACTTC.

This rearrangement joins TRBV5-1 to TRBJ2-7; D may be TRBD1 (5 bases). Looked up from germline, CDR1 is SGHRS and CDR2 is YFSETQ. This CDR3 comprises 14 residues. With 1 base removed from V and 6 bases from J, the gap between germline ends came to 14 bases. The CDR3 loop is CASSLPAGMAEQYF. CDR3 sequence (DNA): TGCGCCAGCAGCTTGCCCGCAGGGATGGCCGAGCAGTACTTC.

V usage is TRBV7-2 and J usage is TRBJ2-1, with no clear D. Per the germline V gene, CDR1 is SGHTA and CDR2 is FQGNSA. There are 10 residues in the CDR3. V was clipped by 5 bases and J by 6 bases, with 2 bases between them. CDR3 sequence reads: CASSGNEQFF. DNA of the CDR3: TGTGCCAGCAGCGGCAATGAGCAGTTCTTC.

The V call is TRBV18, the J call TRBJ2-5; 7 nucleotides align to TRBD1. Germline V gene sequence: CDR1 KGHSH, CDR2 LQKENI. The junction had 7 bases not matched to a gene; V was cut back by 4 bases and J by 5 bases. This CDR3 is 14 amino acids long. The CDR3 DNA sequence: TGTGCCAGCTCACAGCAACAGGGGATGGAGACCCAGTACTTC. Translation gives CASSQQQGMETQYF.

The rearrangement joins TRBV20-1 to TRBJ2-1, with 8 bases lining up with TRBD1. Trimming cost V 6 bases and J 12 bases; bases outside gene matches: 19. Germline assignment: CDR1 DFQATT and CDR2 SNEGSKA (reference sequence). The CDR3 runs 15 residues. The CDR3 DNA reads as TGCAGTGCAGCTCGACCGGGACAGGCGACCACAGGGCAGTTCTTC. The encoded protein is CSAARPGQATTGQFF.

CDR3 protein: CASSLQGIMNTEAFF. The CDR3 nucleotides read TGCGCCAGCAGCTTGCAGGGAATAATGAACACTGAAGCTTTCTTT. The V gene is TRBV5-1, the J gene TRBJ1-1, with D possibly matching TRBD1 (5 bases). Germline CDR1 reads SGHRS; CDR2 reads YFSETQ. The V gene lost 1 base and the J gene lost 0 bases, with 10 bases spanning the gap. This CDR3 is 15 amino acids long.

This chain uses TRBV20-1 with TRBJ2-5, with unresolved D. The V end lost 6 bases, the J end lost 4 bases, and 15 bases lay between the germline ends. Germline values: CDR1 DFQATT, CDR2 SNEGSKA (reference sequence). CDR3 length: 13 amino acids. The CDR3, as DNA: TGCAGTGCCCCCGACATTAACGGAGAGACCCAGTACTTC. Translated, it gives CSAPDINGETQYF.